This TCR beta chain was recovered during a study of breast tumors, draining lymph nodes, adjacent tissues. Samples came from axillary lymph nodes draining the breast cancer. The sample holds many counts of this clonotype. MiXCR, applied by TCRdb to the multiplex PCR reads, yields one record per CDR3 protein. This table holds 200,000 or so distinct CDR3 sequences, approximately 33% found once. Germline V gives CDR1 LNHNV, CDR2 YYDKDF (reference sequence). The CDR3 totals 13 residues. V was pared by 0 bases and J by 10 bases, with 7 bases between. This receptor was obtained from a female donor with breast cancer. Some clones in this sample may be carry-over from other donors' samples. Sequencing was performed on axillary lymph node tissue. This chain links TRBV15 with TRBJ1-6, with D uncertain. CDR3 in amino acids: CATSREGNSPLHF. CDR3 coding DNA: TGTGCCACCAGCAGAGAGGGAAACTCACCCCTCCACTTT. Drawing the rest from reference TRBV15 and TRBJ1-6, the complete variable domain is DAMVIQNPRYQVTQFGKPVTLSCSQTLNHNVMYWYQQKSSQAPKLLFHYYDKDFNNEADTPDNFQSRRPNTSFCFLDIRSPGLGDTAMYLCATSREGNSPLHFGNGTRLTVT.